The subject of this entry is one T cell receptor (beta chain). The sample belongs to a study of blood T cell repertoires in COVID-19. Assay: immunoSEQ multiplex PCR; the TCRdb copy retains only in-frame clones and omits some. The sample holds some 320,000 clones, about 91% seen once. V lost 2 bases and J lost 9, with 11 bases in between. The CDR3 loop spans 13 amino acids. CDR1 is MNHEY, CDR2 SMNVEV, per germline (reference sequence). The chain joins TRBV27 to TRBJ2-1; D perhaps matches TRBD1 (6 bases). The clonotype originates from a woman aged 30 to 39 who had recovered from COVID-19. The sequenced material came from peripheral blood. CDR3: CASSLIPGVEQFF. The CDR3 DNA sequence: TGTGCCAGCAGTTTAATTCCAGGGGTTGAGCAGTTCTTC.